This entry describes one T cell receptor beta chain. V was shortened by 1 base and J by 8 bases, with 15 bases between the two germline ends. From germline, CDR1 is MNHNS and CDR2 SASEGT. This CDR3 has 15 residues. Extracted from the samples, RNA was reverse transcribed into cDNA to serve as the sequencing template. Sequencing used immunoSEQ multiplex PCR; TCRdb keeps in-frame clones, though not all of them. Of 150,000 or so clones detected, about 89% appear once; the ten largest clones hold over 12%. The sample is drawn from a study of CD8+ T cells in alopecia areata. V and J are TRBV6-1 and TRBJ2-1; weak D call: TRBD2 (5 bases). This receptor was obtained from a human donor with alopecia areata. Sequencing was performed on CD8+ T cells sorted from blood, taken at week 0. The DNA for the CDR3 is TGTGCCAGCAGTGAAGGGACTCCAATAAGGGATGAGCAGTTCTTC. Encoded protein: CASSEGTPIRDEQFF.